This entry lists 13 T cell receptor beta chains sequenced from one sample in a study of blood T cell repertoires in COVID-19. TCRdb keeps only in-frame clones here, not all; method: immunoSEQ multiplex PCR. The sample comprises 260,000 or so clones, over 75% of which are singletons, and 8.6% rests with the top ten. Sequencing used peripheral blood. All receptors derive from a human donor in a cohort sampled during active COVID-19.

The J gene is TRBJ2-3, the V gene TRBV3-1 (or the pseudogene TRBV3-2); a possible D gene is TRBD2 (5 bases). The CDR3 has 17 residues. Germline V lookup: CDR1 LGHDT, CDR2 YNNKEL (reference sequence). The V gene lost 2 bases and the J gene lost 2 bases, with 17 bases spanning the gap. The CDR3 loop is CASSQRMAGRATDTQYF. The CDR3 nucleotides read TGTGCCAGCAGCCAACGGATGGCGGGTCGGGCCACAGATACGCAGTATTTT.

CDR3 sequence (DNA): TGTGCCAGCAGTAACATCACAGATACGCAGTATTTT. This translates into CASSNITDTQYF. V is TRBV28 and J is TRBJ2-3, with D hard to call. The ends were cut back, 5 bases at V and 2 bases at J, with 5 bases in the middle. This CDR3 spans 12 amino acids. Germline V gives CDR1 MDHEN, CDR2 SYDVKM.

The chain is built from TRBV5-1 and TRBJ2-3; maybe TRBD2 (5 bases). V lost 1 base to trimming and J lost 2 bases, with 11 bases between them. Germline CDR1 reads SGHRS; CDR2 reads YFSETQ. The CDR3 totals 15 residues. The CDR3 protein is CASSLYGVNTDTQYF. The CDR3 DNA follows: TGCGCCAGCAGCTTGTACGGGGTCAACACAGATACGCAGTATTTT.

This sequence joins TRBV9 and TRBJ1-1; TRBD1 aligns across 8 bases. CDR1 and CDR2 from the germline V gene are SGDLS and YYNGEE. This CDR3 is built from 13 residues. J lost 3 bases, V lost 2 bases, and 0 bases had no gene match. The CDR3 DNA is TGTGCCAGCAGCGTGGACAGGGACACTGAAGCTTTCTTT. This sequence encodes CASSVDRDTEAFF. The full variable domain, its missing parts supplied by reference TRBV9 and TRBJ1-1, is DSGVTQTPKHLITATGQRVTLRCSPRSGDLSVYWYQQSLDQGLQFLIQYYNGEERAKGNILERFSAQQFPDLHSELNLSSLELGDSALYFCASSVDRDTEAFFGQGTRLTVV.

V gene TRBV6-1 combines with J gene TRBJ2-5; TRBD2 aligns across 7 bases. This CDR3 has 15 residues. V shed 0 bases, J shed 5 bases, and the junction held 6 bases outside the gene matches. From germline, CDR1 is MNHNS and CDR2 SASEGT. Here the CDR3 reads CASSEAGGPGETQYF. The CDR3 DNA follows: TGTGCCAGCAGTGAAGCGGGAGGGCCCGGGGAGACCCAGTACTTC.

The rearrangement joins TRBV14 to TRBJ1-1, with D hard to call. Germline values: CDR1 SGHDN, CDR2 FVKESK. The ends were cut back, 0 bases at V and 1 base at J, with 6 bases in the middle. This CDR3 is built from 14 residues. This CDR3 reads CASSQDSGNTEAFF. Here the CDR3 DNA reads TGTGCCAGCAGCCAAGATTCGGGGAACACTGAAGCTTTCTTT.

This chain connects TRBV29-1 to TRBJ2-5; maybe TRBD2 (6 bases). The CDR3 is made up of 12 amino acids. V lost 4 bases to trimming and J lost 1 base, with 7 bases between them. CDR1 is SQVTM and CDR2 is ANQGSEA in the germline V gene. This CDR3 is CSVGDFQETQYF. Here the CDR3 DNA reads TGCAGCGTTGGGGACTTCCAAGAGACCCAGTACTTC.

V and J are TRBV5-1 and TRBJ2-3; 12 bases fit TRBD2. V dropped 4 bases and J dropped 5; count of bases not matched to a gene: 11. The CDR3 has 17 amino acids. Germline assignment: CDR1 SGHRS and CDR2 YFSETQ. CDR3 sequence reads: CASSPDPSGGVKDTQYF. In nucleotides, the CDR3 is TGCGCCAGCAGCCCAGACCCTAGCGGGGGGGTGAAAGATACGCAGTATTTT. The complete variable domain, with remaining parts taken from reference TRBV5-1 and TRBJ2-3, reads KAGVTQTPRYLIKTRGQQVTLSCSPISGHRSVSWYQQTPGQGLQFLFEYFSETQRNKGNFPGRFSGRQFSNSRSEMNVSTLELGDSALYLCASSPDPSGGVKDTQYFGPGTRLTVL.

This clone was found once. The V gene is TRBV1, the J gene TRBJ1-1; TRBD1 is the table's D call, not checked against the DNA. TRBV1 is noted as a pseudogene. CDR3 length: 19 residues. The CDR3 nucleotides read TGCACCAGCAGCCAAGACACCCCCGCAGGGGAGTCAACGAACACTGAAGCTTTCTTT. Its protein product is CTSSQDTPAGESTNTEAFF.

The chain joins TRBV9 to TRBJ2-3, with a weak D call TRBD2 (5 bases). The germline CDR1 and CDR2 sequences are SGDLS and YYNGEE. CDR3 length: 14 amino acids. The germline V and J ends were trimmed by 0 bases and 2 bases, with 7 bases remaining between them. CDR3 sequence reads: CASSVAGSTDTQYF. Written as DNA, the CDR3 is TGTGCCAGCAGCGTAGCGGGATCCACAGATACGCAGTATTTT. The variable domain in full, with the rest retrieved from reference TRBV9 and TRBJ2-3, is DSGVTQTPKHLITATGQRVTLRCSPRSGDLSVYWYQQSLDQGLQFLIQYYNGEERAKGNILERFSAQQFPDLHSELNLSSLELGDSALYFCASSVAGSTDTQYFGPGTRLTVL.

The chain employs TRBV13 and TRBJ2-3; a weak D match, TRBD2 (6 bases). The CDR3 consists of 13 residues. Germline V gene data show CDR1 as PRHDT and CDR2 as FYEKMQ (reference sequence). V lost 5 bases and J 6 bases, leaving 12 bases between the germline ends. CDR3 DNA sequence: TGTGCCAGCAGCCGACTAGGGGTTGATACGCAGTATTTT. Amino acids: CASSRLGVDTQYF.

CDR3 sequence reads: CATSRWREGTYNEQFF. The CDR3 DNA reads TGTGCCACCAGCAGATGGCGGGAGGGTACGTACAATGAGCAGTTCTTC. J is TRBJ2-1 and V is TRBV15, with 9 bases identical to TRBD2. Germline lookup yields CDR1 LNHNV and CDR2 YYDKDF (reference sequence). The CDR3 contains 16 residues. After removal of 2 bases from V and 4 bases from J, the junction contained 6 bases not matched to a gene.

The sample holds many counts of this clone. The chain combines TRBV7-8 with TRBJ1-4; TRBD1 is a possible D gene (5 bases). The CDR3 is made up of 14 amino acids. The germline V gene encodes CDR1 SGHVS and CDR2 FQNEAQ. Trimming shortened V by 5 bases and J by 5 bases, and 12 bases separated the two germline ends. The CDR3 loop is CASSPTEINEKLFF. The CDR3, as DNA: TGTGCCAGCAGCCCGACAGAGATCAATGAAAAACTGTTTTTT.